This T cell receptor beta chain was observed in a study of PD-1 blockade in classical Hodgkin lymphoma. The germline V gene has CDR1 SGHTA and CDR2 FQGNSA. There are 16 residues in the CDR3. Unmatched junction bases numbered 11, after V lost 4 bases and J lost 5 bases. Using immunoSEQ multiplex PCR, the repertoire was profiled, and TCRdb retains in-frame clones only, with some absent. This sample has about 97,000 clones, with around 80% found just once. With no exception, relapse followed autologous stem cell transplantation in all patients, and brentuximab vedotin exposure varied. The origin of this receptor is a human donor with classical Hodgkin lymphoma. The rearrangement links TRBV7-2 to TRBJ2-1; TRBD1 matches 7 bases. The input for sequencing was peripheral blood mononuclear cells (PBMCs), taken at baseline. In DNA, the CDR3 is TGTGCCAGCAGCTCACAGCTTAGGGGGCCCCACAATGAGCAGTTCTTC. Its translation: CASSSQLRGPHNEQFF.